Following are 31 T cell receptor beta chains from one sample sequenced in a study of beta chain features in type 1 diabetes. Study findings and constraints: Moderate but significant shortening of TCRB CDR3s was recorded in all four CD4+ subsets from Type 1 diabetes patients.

Their target antigens are unknown. Expressed TCRB transcripts got sequenced, as all isolated RNA was reverse transcribed. Assay: immunoSEQ multiplex PCR; the TCRdb copy retains only in-frame clones and omits some. In the table there are approximately 150,000 clones, around 63% of which are singletons. Sequencing used naive CD4+ T cells from blood. Every receptor here comes from a man aged 25-40 years with type 1 diabetes.

The rearrangement joins TRBV30 to TRBJ2-1; TRBD2 matches 7 bases. Trimming cost V 2 bases and J 4 bases; bases outside gene matches: 8. Germline V gene data show CDR1 as GTSNPN and CDR2 as SVGIG (reference sequence). The CDR3 has 15 residues. The CDR3 nucleotides are TGTGCCTGGAGTAGTACCAGCGGGGAATACAATGAGCAGTTCTTC. This translates into CAWSSTSGEYNEQFF.

The chain uses TRBV30 and TRBJ1-4, with unresolved D. The V and J ends lost 0 bases and 3 bases respectively, with 8 bases between them. Germline V CDR1 and CDR2: GTSNPN, SVGIG (reference sequence). The CDR3 covers 14 residues. DNA of the CDR3: TGTGCCTGGAGTGTAACAAGCCCTAATGAAAAACTGTTTTTT. Its protein product is CAWSVTSPNEKLFF.

The V and J genes are TRBV30 and TRBJ2-7, with TRBD1 matching over 10 bases. This CDR3 comprises 15 residues. The V gene end was trimmed by 0 bases and the J gene end by 3 bases; junction bases not matched to a gene: 5. Germline assignment: CDR1 GTSNPN and CDR2 SVGIG (reference sequence). The CDR3 is CAWSVLGTGDYEQYF. For the CDR3, the DNA is TGTGCCTGGAGTGTTCTTGGGACAGGGGACTACGAGCAGTACTTC.

This clone has only a few counts. The chain combines TRBV29-1 with TRBJ2-3; 8 bases line up with TRBD1. Germline CDR1 and CDR2: SQVTM and ANQGSEA. Trimming took 6 bases from V and 4 from J; bases not matched to a gene: 6. The CDR3 covers 13 residues. CDR3 bases: TGCAGCGTGGGGACAGGAGGGCCAGATACGCAGTATTTT. Encoded protein: CSVGTGGPDTQYF.

J is TRBJ1-3 and V is TRBV23-1; D gene unclear. TRBV23-1 is an ORF; its function is uncertain. The ends were cut back, 2 bases at V and 4 bases at J, with 3 bases in the middle. The CDR3 contains 12 residues. The CDR3 sequence: CASSQQGNTIYF. As DNA, the CDR3 is TGCGCCAGCAGTCAACAGGGAAACACCATATATTTT.

This clone was counted a single time. The genes are TRBV30 and TRBJ2-1, with 12 bases aligning to TRBD2. This CDR3 spans 16 amino acids. The V gene end was trimmed by 0 bases and the J gene end by 7 bases; junction bases not matched to a gene: 7. CDR1 is GTSNPN and CDR2 is SVGIG in the germline V gene (reference sequence). For the CDR3, the DNA is TGTGCCTGGAGTGTCCTAGCGGGGGGGTCGCGTAATGAGCAGTTCTTC. Protein product: CAWSVLAGGSRNEQFF.

The chain joins TRBV30 to TRBJ2-6; tentatively, D is TRBD1 (5 bases). Germline-derived CDR1 and CDR2 are GTSNPN and SVGIG (reference sequence). Trimming took off 5 bases at V and 0 bases at J, with 8 bases between the two ends. The CDR3 is 14 amino acids. This CDR3 reads CAWDSTSGANVLTF. The CDR3 DNA reads TGTGCCTGGGACAGCACCTCTGGGGCCAACGTCCTGACTTTC.

The genes are TRBV2 and TRBJ2-3, with 11 bases that match TRBD2. J lost 6 bases, V lost 4 bases, and 9 bases had no gene match. Germline assignment: CDR1 SNHLY and CDR2 FYNNEI. This CDR3 contains 16 residues. DNA of the CDR3: TGTGCCAGCAGTGTCGGTCTAGCGGGGGGTATGGATACGCAGTATTTT. Protein product: CASSVGLAGGMDTQYF.

This CDR3 is CASSEGTDYGYTF. The CDR3 bases are TGTGCCAGCAGTGAAGGGACGGACTATGGCTACACCTTC. The chain couples TRBV25-1 to TRBJ1-2; maybe TRBD1 (5 bases). The length of the CDR3 is 13 residues. Trimming pared 2 bases from V and 3 bases from J, leaving 7 bases between. Per germline, CDR1 MGHDK and CDR2 SYGVNS.

The gene calls are TRBV9 and TRBJ1-5; 11 bases match TRBD1. CDR3 length: 15 amino acids. Germline V gene lookup returns CDR1 SGDLS and CDR2 YYNGEE. Trimming at V came to 0 bases and at J to 6 bases, leaving 2 bases not matched to a gene. The CDR3 sequence is CASSVDGTGGQPQHF. CDR3 DNA: TGTGCCAGCAGCGTAGATGGGACAGGGGGTCAGCCCCAGCATTTT.

The J gene is TRBJ2-1, the V gene TRBV28; TRBD2 is a possible D gene (5 bases). There are 16 residues in the CDR3. Trimming shortened V by 6 bases and J by 1 base, and 16 bases separated the two germline ends. Looked up from germline, CDR1 is MDHEN and CDR2 is SYDVKM. The CDR3 region has the DNA TGTGCCAGCAGGAGCCATATAGCGCGGTCCTACAATGAGCAGTTCTTC. Protein: CASRSHIARSYNEQFF.

This clone was recorded once. The chain is built from TRBV29-1 and TRBJ2-5; 7 nucleotides align to TRBD2. This CDR3 region has 14 residues. Germline V gives CDR1 SQVTM, CDR2 ANQGSEA. With 0 bases clipped from V and 6 bases from J, the junction kept 7 bases outside the gene matches. The CDR3, as DNA: TGCAGCGTTGAAGATCCCAGCGGGGTACAGACCCAGTACTTC. Translation gives CSVEDPSGVQTQYF.

This clone was detected once. The chain uses TRBV16 and TRBJ1-5; TRBD1 agrees at 7 bases. Germline V gives CDR1 KGHSY, CDR2 FQNENV. The trim removed 4 bases at V and 2 bases at J, leaving 5 bases unmatched. This CDR3 has 15 residues. The CDR3 protein is CASSLGQVGNQPQHF. CDR3 DNA: TGTGCCAGCAGCCTCGGACAGGTGGGCAATCAGCCCCAGCATTTT.

This clone is a singleton in its sample. The rearrangement uses TRBV5-1 and TRBJ2-5, with TRBD2 identical over 11 bases. The germline CDR1 and CDR2 sequences are SGHRS and YFSETQ. The CDR3 is 14 residues long. V lost 4 bases to trimming and J lost 4 bases; unmatched junction nucleotides: 3. In nucleotides, the CDR3 is TGCGCCAGCAGCCCACTAGCGGGGGTAGAGACCCAGTACTTC. Translation: CASSPLAGVETQYF.

V is TRBV5-6 and J is TRBJ2-1, with D perhaps matching TRBD2 (5 bases). This CDR3 has 14 amino acids. Germline V gene data show CDR1 as SGHDT and CDR2 as YYEEEE. V was pared by 4 bases and J by 5 bases, with 13 bases between. The CDR3 DNA is TGTGCCAGCAGCCGAAGAGAGGGTAACAATGAGCAGTTCTTC. It translates to CASSRREGNNEQFF.

This clone was seen a handful of times. This chain joins TRBV18 and TRBJ1-1; TRBD1 agrees at 9 bases. This CDR3 spans 15 amino acids. CDR1 and CDR2 from the germline V gene are KGHSH and LQKENI. The trim removed 6 bases at V and 4 bases at J, leaving 9 bases unmatched. The CDR3 region is CASSPGTGRSTEAFF. The CDR3 DNA reads as TGTGCCAGCTCGCCCGGGACAGGGCGATCCACTGAAGCTTTCTTT.

The V call is TRBV7-2, the J call TRBJ1-1; D is unclear. Germline CDR1 SGHTA, CDR2 FQGNSA. The CDR3 spans 15 residues. V lost 2 bases, J lost 0 bases, and 10 bases lay in between. CDR3 coding DNA: TGTGCCAGCAGCTTATTTCCGGGAATGAACACTGAAGCTTTCTTT. Residues: CASSLFPGMNTEAFF.

The gene calls are TRBV25-1 and TRBJ2-3, with 9 bases identical to TRBD1. Germline V gives CDR1 MGHDK, CDR2 SYGVNS. CDR3 length: 14 residues. Trimming took 8 bases from V and 6 from J; bases not matched to a gene: 9. The CDR3 region has the DNA TGTGCCAGCGCCTTGGGGACAGGGACCGATACGCAGTATTTT. Amino acids: CASALGTGTDTQYF.

The chain recombines TRBV30 with TRBJ1-2; no definite D call. V lost 1 base, J lost 1 base, and 10 bases lay in between. The length of the CDR3 is 14 residues. Germline V CDR1 and CDR2: GTSNPN, SVGIG (reference sequence). CDR3 DNA: TGTGCCTGGAGTGATTTCTCCGGTAACTATGGCTACACCTTC. Translation gives CAWSDFSGNYGYTF.

This chain connects TRBV29-1 to TRBJ1-2; 7 bases are a match to TRBD1. J was trimmed by 6 bases and V by 4 bases; bases with no gene match: 2. Germline loops: CDR1 SQVTM, CDR2 ANQGSEA. The CDR3 totals 11 residues. The CDR3 DNA is TGCAGCGTTGTCGGACAGGATGGCTACACCTTC. Encoded protein: CSVVGQDGYTF.

This clone has only one observation. V usage is TRBV7-2 and J usage is TRBJ2-1; possible D gene TRBD2, 6 bases. CDR1 and CDR2 from the germline V gene are SGHTA and FQGNSA. CDR3 size: 15 residues. V gave up 1 base and J gave up 1 base, with 8 bases separating them. The CDR3 DNA is TGTGCCAGCAGCTTAGAACTAGCATCCTACAATGAGCAGTTCTTC. Amino acid sequence: CASSLELASYNEQFF.

The V gene is TRBV10-3, the J gene TRBJ2-3; D is possibly TRBD2 (6 bases). This CDR3 region has 14 residues. V dropped 11 bases and J dropped 0 bases, with 15 bases sitting between them. Germline V CDR1 and CDR2: ENHRY, SYGVKD. The CDR3 sequence: CAVLASISTDTQYF. CDR3 in DNA: TGTGCCGTTCTAGCGTCGATTAGCACAGATACGCAGTATTTT.

CDR3 in amino acids: CSVGRSMNTEAFF. The DNA for the CDR3 is TGCAGCGTTGGTCGCTCCATGAACACTGAAGCTTTCTTT. The V call is TRBV29-1, the J call TRBJ1-1; D call uncertain. V was shortened by 4 bases and J by 0 bases, with 9 bases between the two germline ends. The CDR3 totals 13 residues. In germline, CDR1 is SQVTM, CDR2 ANQGSEA.

This clone has more than one count but fewer than ten. J is TRBJ2-7 and V is TRBV4-2; the match to TRBD1 covers 9 bases. Germline assignment: CDR1 LGHNA and CDR2 YNFKEQ. The CDR3 covers 14 residues. After removal of 0 bases from V and 3 bases from J, the junction contained 0 bases not matched to a gene. The CDR3 DNA reads TGTGCCAGCAGCCAAGAGACAGGGGGCTACGAGCAGTACTTC. It translates to CASSQETGGYEQYF.

The DNA of the CDR3 is TGCGCCAGCAGCCTGGACTCCACGGTTCATTATGGCTACACCTTC. Protein product: CASSLDSTVHYGYTF. V is TRBV4-1 and J is TRBJ1-2; D is undetermined. Germline V gene lookup returns CDR1 MGHRA and CDR2 YSYEKL. V was pared by 4 bases and J by 5 bases, with 17 bases between. The CDR3 is made up of 15 amino acids.

This chain joins TRBV11-2 and TRBJ2-7; a weak D match, TRBD1 (5 bases). V was pared by 11 bases and J by 4 bases, with 18 bases between. This CDR3 contains 13 residues. Germline V gene data show CDR1 as SGHAT and CDR2 as FQNNGV. CDR3 DNA sequence: TGTGCCGTTTCCCAGGGCGCCGGGTACGAGCAGTACTTC. Translating it yields CAVSQGAGYEQYF.

This clone has just a few counts. The rearrangement joins TRBV7-2 to TRBJ2-5, with D unresolved. With 1 base removed from V and 6 bases from J, the gap between germline ends came to 6 bases. The CDR3 is 12 amino acids. Germline values: CDR1 SGHTA, CDR2 FQGNSA. CDR3 nucleotides: TGTGCCAGCAGCTTAGACGACAAGACCCAGTACTTC. Encoded protein: CASSLDDKTQYF.

The chain employs TRBV5-6 and TRBJ2-7; no clear D gene. The germline V gene has CDR1 SGHDT and CDR2 YYEEEE. V lost 4 bases and J 7 bases, leaving 21 bases between the germline ends. This CDR3 has 15 residues. CDR3 sequence: CASSLPGLGLGEQYF. CDR3 nucleotide sequence: TGTGCCAGCAGCCTGCCCGGCCTCGGGCTGGGAGAGCAGTACTTC.

With regard to this clone: The sample has other DNA sequences that encode this CDR3 too. The gene calls are TRBV29-1 and TRBJ2-3; D is ambiguous. Per germline, CDR1 SQVTM and CDR2 ANQGSEA. Trimming left V 6 bases short and J 5 bases short, with 9 bases between. The CDR3 covers 11 residues. The CDR3 coding sequence is TGCAGCGTCAGCCCGAAAGATACGCAGTATTTT. Translation gives CSVSPKDTQYF.

This clone was found a few times. CDR3: CSAPRTGAQETQYF. DNA for the CDR3: TGCAGCGCTCCGCGGACAGGGGCACAAGAGACCCAGTACTTC. This chain uses TRBV29-1 with TRBJ2-5, with 9 bases that match TRBD1. With 7 bases clipped from V and 2 bases from J, the junction kept 8 bases outside the gene matches. The germline CDR1 and CDR2 sequences are SQVTM and ANQGSEA. The CDR3 loop spans 14 amino acids. The whole variable domain, remainder taken from reference TRBV29-1 and TRBJ2-5, is SAVISQKPSRDICQRGTSLTIQCQVDSQVTMMFWYRQQPGQSLTLIATANQGSEATYESGFVIDKFPISRPNLTFSTLTVSNMSPEDSSIYLCSAPRTGAQETQYFGPGTRLLVL.

This clone was seen once. The rearrangement links TRBV5-1 to TRBJ2-6, with D tentatively TRBD1 (5 bases). The CDR3 contains 15 residues. The V end was cut by 2 bases, the J end by 2 bases, with 8 bases between. CDR1 and CDR2 from the germline V gene are SGHRS and YFSETQ. CDR3 nucleotides: TGCGCCAGCAGCTTTCAGGGAACTGGGGCCAACGTCCTGACTTTC. Encoded protein: CASSFQGTGANVLTF.